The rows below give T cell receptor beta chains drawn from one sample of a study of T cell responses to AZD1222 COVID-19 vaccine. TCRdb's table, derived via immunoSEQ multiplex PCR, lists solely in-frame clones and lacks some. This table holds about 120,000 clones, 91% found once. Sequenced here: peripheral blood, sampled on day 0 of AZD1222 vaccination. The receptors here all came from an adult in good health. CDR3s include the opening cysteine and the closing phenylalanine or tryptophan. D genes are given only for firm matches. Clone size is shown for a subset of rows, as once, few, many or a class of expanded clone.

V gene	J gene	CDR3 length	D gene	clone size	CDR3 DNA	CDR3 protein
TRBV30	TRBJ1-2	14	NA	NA	TGTGCCTGGAGGAGACAGGTATCCAGGGATGGCTACACCTTC	CAWRRQVSRDGYTF
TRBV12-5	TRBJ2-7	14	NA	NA	TGTGCTAGTGGTTTGGTGCCCAGTAGGAACGAGCAGTACTTC	CASGLVPSRNEQYF
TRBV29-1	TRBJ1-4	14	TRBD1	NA	TGCAGCGTACAGGTTACCCAGGGGGATGATGGACTGTTTTTT	CSVQVTQGDDGLFF
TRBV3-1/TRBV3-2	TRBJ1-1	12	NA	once	TGTGCCAGCAGCCTTGTGGAGGGTGAAGCTTTCTTT	CASSLVEGEAFF
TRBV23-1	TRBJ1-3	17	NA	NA	TGCGCCAGCAGTCAATCAGCACCTTTAATATCTGGAAACACCATATATTTT	CASSQSAPLISGNTIYF
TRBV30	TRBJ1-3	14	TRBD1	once	TGTGCCTGGAGTGCCGGGACAGCTGGAAACACCATATATTTT	CAWSAGTAGNTIYF
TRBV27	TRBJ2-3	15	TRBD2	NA	TGTGCCAGCAGTCTCGGACTAGCCATCACAGATACGCAGTATTTT	CASSLGLAITDTQYF
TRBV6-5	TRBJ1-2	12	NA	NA	TGTGCCAGCAGTTCTGGGGAATACGGCTACACCTTC	CASSSGEYGYTF
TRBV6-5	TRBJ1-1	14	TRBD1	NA	TGTGCCAGCAGCCTTTACAGGGGTGACACTGAAGCTTTCTTT	CASSLYRGDTEAFF
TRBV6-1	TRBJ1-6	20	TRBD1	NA	TGTGCCAGCAGTGAAATTGGTGGGACAGGGGGTTTGATGGGGAATTCACCCCTCCACTTT	CASSEIGGTGGLMGNSPLHF
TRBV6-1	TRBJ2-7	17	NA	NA	TGTGCCAGCAGTGAATTTCCCCCGCGACAGGTTTCCTACGAGCAGTACTTC	CASSEFPPRQVSYEQYF
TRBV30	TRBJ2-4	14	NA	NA	TGTGCCTGGAGTGAGCTGATAGCCAAAAACATTCAGTACTTC	CAWSELIAKNIQYF
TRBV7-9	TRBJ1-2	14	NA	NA	TGTGCCAGCAGCTTAGAGACTACCCTCTATGGCTACACCTTC	CASSLETTLYGYTF
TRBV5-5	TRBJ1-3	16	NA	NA	TGTGCCAGCAGCATAACGCGGTCAGGAACTGGAAACACCATATATTTT	CASSITRSGTGNTIYF
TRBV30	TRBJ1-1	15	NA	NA	TGTGCCTGGAGTACGGGGGGTGCTGGGAACACTGAAGCTTTCTTT	CAWSTGGAGNTEAFF
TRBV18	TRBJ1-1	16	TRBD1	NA	TGTGCCAGCTCACGGACAGGGGGAATGGCGAACACTGAAGCTTTCTTT	CASSRTGGMANTEAFF
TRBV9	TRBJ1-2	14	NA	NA	TGTGCCAGCAGCGTAGGCGCAGAGATCTATGGCTACACCTTC	CASSVGAEIYGYTF
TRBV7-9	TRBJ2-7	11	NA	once	TGTGCCAGCAGCTCCACCTACGAGCAGTACTTC	CASSSTYEQYF
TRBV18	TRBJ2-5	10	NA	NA	TGTGCCAGCTCAGGGGAGACCCAGTACTTC	CASSGETQYF
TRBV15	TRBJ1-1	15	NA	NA	TGTGCCACCAGCAGAGATCCGATCTCGGACACTGAAGCTTTCTTT	CATSRDPISDTEAFF
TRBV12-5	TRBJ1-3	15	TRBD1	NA	TGTGCTAGTGGGTCCGGGACAGGCTCTGGAAACACCATATATTTT	CASGSGTGSGNTIYF
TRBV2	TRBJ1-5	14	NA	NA	TGTGCCAGCAGTCCTGGACAGAGCAGCCAGCCCCAGCATTTT	CASSPGQSSQPQHF
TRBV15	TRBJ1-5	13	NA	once	TGTGCCACCAGCAGAGGGGTTGATCAGCCCCAGCATTTT	CATSRGVDQPQHF
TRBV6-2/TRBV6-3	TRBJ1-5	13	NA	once	TGTGCCAGCAGTTTACTTGGCAATCAGCCCCAGCATTTT	CASSLLGNQPQHF
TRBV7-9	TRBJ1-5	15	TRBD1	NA	TGTGCCAGCAGCTTACAGGGGGATGTCAATCAGCCCCAGCATTTT	CASSLQGDVNQPQHF
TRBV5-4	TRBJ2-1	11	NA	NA	TGTGCCAGCAGCTCCCCCAATGAGCAGTTCTTC	CASSSPNEQFF
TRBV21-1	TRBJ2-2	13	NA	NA	TGTGCCAGCAGAAAATCGTGGACCGGGGAGCTGTTTTTT	CASRKSWTGELFF
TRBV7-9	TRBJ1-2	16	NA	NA	TGTGCCAGCAGCAACCTCCTGGACAAAGAGGTCTATGGCTACACCTTC	CASSNLLDKEVYGYTF
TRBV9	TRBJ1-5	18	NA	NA	TGTGCCAGCAGCGTAGGGGGGCCCCGGGGAGATGCCAATCAGCCCCAGCATTTT	CASSVGGPRGDANQPQHF